The 26 T cell receptor beta chains below all came from one sample that was sequenced in a study of T cell responses to AZD1222 COVID-19 vaccine. The table came from immunoSEQ multiplex PCR; TCRdb's copy has only in-frame clones and leaves some out. The repertoire holds about 130,000 clones, with 90% as singletons. The sample consisted of peripheral blood, taken on day 0 of AZD1222 vaccination. The source of these receptors is an adult in good health.

This clone has a single count. The chain joins TRBV30 to TRBJ2-1; 10 nucleotides agree with TRBD2. CDR3 length equals 15 residues. V gave up 0 bases and J gave up 2 bases; unmatched junction bases: 1. Germline V gives CDR1 GTSNPN, CDR2 SVGIG (reference sequence). The CDR3 DNA follows: TGTGCCTGGAGTGTCAGCGGGGGGGCCTACAATGAGCAGTTCTTC. Translation gives CAWSVSGGAYNEQFF. Full variable domain (rest looked up from reference TRBV30 and TRBJ2-1): SQTIHQWPATLVQPVGSPLSLECTVEGTSNPNLYWYRQAAGRGLQLLFYSVGIGQISSEVPQNLSASRPQDRQFILSSKKLLLSDSGFYLCAWSVSGGAYNEQFFGPGTRLTVL.

This clone has only a few counts. The sample has other DNA sequences that encode this CDR3 too. The V and J genes are TRBV5-1 and TRBJ2-7; D is possibly TRBD1 (5 bases). Germline lookup yields CDR1 SGHRS and CDR2 YFSETQ. The CDR3 runs to 12 residues. V was trimmed by 4 bases and J by 4 bases, leaving 9 bases between them. CDR3 in amino acids: CASSPQGYEQYF. The CDR3 nucleotides read TGCGCCAGCAGCCCCCAGGGTTACGAGCAGTACTTC.

The V and J genes are TRBV29-1 and TRBJ1-1; no reliable D call. Deletions cut 4 bases from V and 4 bases from J, with 13 bases between. Germline V gene sequence: CDR1 SQVTM, CDR2 ANQGSEA. CDR3 length: 13 amino acids. The CDR3 DNA reads as TGCAGCGTTGTGAGCCAATGGGGCACTGAAGCTTTCTTT. It specifies CSVVSQWGTEAFF.

V gene TRBV6-5 combines with J gene TRBJ2-7; 7 nucleotides line up with TRBD1. V shed 6 bases, J shed 7 bases, and the junction held 12 bases outside the gene matches. The length of the CDR3 is 14 residues. Germline loops: CDR1 MNHEY, CDR2 SVGAGI. The CDR3 DNA reads TGTGCCAGCAGCGGCGAGAGACAGGGTAGAGAGCAGTACTTC. This encodes CASSGERQGREQYF.

The chain joins TRBV30 to TRBJ1-2, with 10 bases fitting TRBD1. Germline assignment: CDR1 GTSNPN and CDR2 SVGIG (reference sequence). The CDR3 consists of 14 residues. J lost 8 bases, V lost 7 bases, and 13 bases had no gene match. In DNA, the CDR3 is TGTGCCTCTCTCTCTACCGGGACAGGGGACGGCTACACCTTC. Translated, it gives CASLSTGTGDGYTF.

The chain joins TRBV10-3 to TRBJ2-7, with TRBD2 identical over 10 bases. The junction had 12 bases not matched to a gene; V was cut back by 7 bases and J by 3 bases. Germline assignment: CDR1 ENHRY and CDR2 SYGVKD. The CDR3 is made up of 16 amino acids. The CDR3 DNA follows: TGTGCCATCACTTCAACGGCTAGCGGGAGTGACTACGAGCAGTACTTC. This sequence encodes CAITSTASGSDYEQYF.

V and J are TRBV10-3 and TRBJ2-6; no clear D gene. The germline CDR1 and CDR2 sequences are ENHRY and SYGVKD. V shed 4 bases and J shed 1 base, with 17 bases lying between them. This CDR3 comprises 18 residues. The CDR3 bases are TGTGCCATCAGTGCCCGTTCGACGTACCCGTCTGGGGCCAACGTCCTGACTTTC. It is translated as CAISARSTYPSGANVLTF.

The chain uses TRBV25-1 and TRBJ1-2; D gene ambiguous. Trimming took 8 bases from V and 4 from J, leaving 8 bases between them. The CDR3 loop spans 11 amino acids. Germline lookup yields CDR1 MGHDK and CDR2 SYGVNS. In DNA form, the CDR3 reads TGTGCCAGCGACGGGCTCTATGGCTACACCTTC. It translates to CASDGLYGYTF.

The chain combines TRBV6-4 with TRBJ2-1, with D perhaps TRBD1 (6 bases). CDR1 is MRHNA and CDR2 is SNTAGT in the germline V gene. The V end was cut by 3 bases, the J end by 6 bases, with 9 bases between. CDR3 size: 13 residues. The CDR3 reads CASSESGVNEQFF. CDR3 DNA: TGTGCCAGCAGTGAATCAGGGGTCAATGAGCAGTTCTTC.

The genes are TRBV18 and TRBJ2-3; 10 bases map to TRBD2. CDR1 and CDR2 from the germline V gene are KGHSH and LQKENI. This CDR3 has 16 amino acids. The trim removed 2 bases at V and 2 bases at J, leaving 4 bases unmatched. The CDR3 nucleotides are TGTGCCAGCTCACCAGAGCTAGCGGGAGTCACAGATACGCAGTATTTT. The encoded protein is CASSPELAGVTDTQYF.

This chain joins TRBV3-1 (or the pseudogene TRBV3-2) and TRBJ2-1; D perhaps matches TRBD2 (6 bases). In germline, CDR1 is LGHDT, CDR2 YNNKEL (reference sequence). The length of the CDR3 is 17 residues. V gave up 0 bases and J gave up 0 bases, with 12 bases separating them. As DNA, the CDR3 is TGTGCCAGCAGCCAAGACCCCACGACTAGCTCCTACAATGAGCAGTTCTTC. Translated, it gives CASSQDPTTSSYNEQFF.

This rearrangement joins TRBV15 to TRBJ2-2, with 8 bases identical to TRBD2. In germline, CDR1 is LNHNV, CDR2 YYDKDF (reference sequence). The junction had 3 bases not matched to a gene; V was cut back by 3 bases and J by 3 bases. The CDR3 is made up of 15 amino acids. This chain's CDR3 is CATSSSGTYTGELFF. The CDR3 DNA sequence: TGTGCCACCAGCAGTAGCGGGACTTACACCGGGGAGCTGTTTTTT.

CDR3 DNA: TGTGCCAGCAGCCAAGCTAAGGACTCGAATGAGCAGTTCTTC. Its translation: CASSQAKDSNEQFF. The rearrangement links TRBV14 to TRBJ2-1; D possibly corresponds to TRBD2 (5 bases). Germline loops: CDR1 SGHDN, CDR2 FVKESK. CDR3 size: 14 residues. Trimming stripped 1 base from V and 7 bases from J, with 11 bases between.

The CDR3 protein is CSVERRGSGSYEQYF. The CDR3 bases are TGCAGCGTTGAAAGGCGCGGGAGTGGATCCTACGAGCAGTACTTC. The rearrangement uses TRBV29-1 and TRBJ2-7; TRBD2 matches 7 bases. The length of the CDR3 is 15 residues. Per germline, CDR1 SQVTM and CDR2 ANQGSEA. J gave up 1 base and V 2 bases, and 8 bases lay outside the gene matches.

The rearrangement joins TRBV15 to TRBJ1-2, with D tentatively TRBD1 (6 bases). V lost 3 bases and J lost 8, with 16 bases in between. Germline values: CDR1 LNHNV, CDR2 YYDKDF (reference sequence). The CDR3 loop spans 14 amino acids. CDR3 residues: CATSSFGTGGGYTF. The CDR3 DNA follows: TGTGCCACCAGCAGCTTCGGGACGGGGGGCGGCTACACCTTC.

The V and J genes are TRBV7-2 and TRBJ2-3, with D hard to call. The germline gives CDR1 SGHTA, CDR2 FQGNSA. The CDR3 contains 13 residues. V was cut by 8 bases and J by 4 bases, with 13 bases left in between. The DNA for the CDR3 is TGTGCCAGCTCCTTTGGCCGAGCAGATACGCAGTATTTT. Its translation: CASSFGRADTQYF.

This rearrangement joins TRBV18 to TRBJ1-3; 7 nucleotides agree with TRBD1. Germline loops: CDR1 KGHSH, CDR2 LQKENI. V was clipped by 1 base and J by 2 bases; unmatched bases: 2. The CDR3 runs to 15 residues. CDR3 protein: CASSPLTGTGNTIYF. DNA for the CDR3: TGTGCCAGCTCACCACTGACAGGGACTGGAAACACCATATATTTT.

J is TRBJ1-5 and V is TRBV19, with 7 bases aligning to TRBD1. The V gene's germline CDR1 is LNHDA and CDR2 SQIVND (reference sequence). Germline trimming cut 1 base from V and 5 bases from J; bases unmatched to any gene: 11. The CDR3 consists of 17 residues. CDR3 sequence reads: CASSIVMTGTAYQPQHF. The CDR3, as DNA: TGTGCCAGTAGTATAGTCATGACCGGGACAGCGTATCAGCCCCAGCATTTT.

This chain joins TRBV3-1 (or the pseudogene TRBV3-2) and TRBJ1-2; TRBD1 might be the D (5 bases). Trimming cost V 2 bases and J 8 bases, with 12 bases left between them. The CDR3 has 13 amino acids. CDR1 LGHDT and CDR2 YNNKEL come from the germline V gene (reference sequence). The CDR3 DNA reads as TGTGCCAGCAGCCAACCGGCAGGGAACGGCTACACCTTC. Translating gives CASSQPAGNGYTF.

Points on this clone: This sample also contains other DNA sequences that code for the same CDR3. This chain links TRBV19 with TRBJ2-7; 10 nucleotides agree with TRBD1. V was pared by 6 bases and J by 2 bases, with 7 bases of the junction left unmatched. The CDR3 has 15 amino acids. The germline V gene encodes CDR1 LNHDA and CDR2 SQIVND (reference sequence). This CDR3 reads CASSRGQGVPYEQYF. The DNA for the CDR3 is TGTGCCAGTAGCCGAGGACAGGGGGTGCCCTACGAGCAGTACTTC.

This rearrangement joins TRBV6-5 to TRBJ2-1; the match to TRBD2 covers 10 bases. The trim removed 7 bases at V and 9 bases at J, leaving 9 bases unmatched. The CDR3 length is 14 residues. CDR1 and CDR2 from the germline V gene are MNHEY and SVGAGI. The CDR3: CASTPSGSHPEQFF. The DNA for the CDR3 is TGTGCCAGCACACCTAGCGGGAGTCACCCTGAGCAGTTCTTC.

This sequence joins TRBV28 and TRBJ1-5; 9 bases are shared with TRBD1. The CDR3 loop spans 18 amino acids. Trimming took 3 bases from V and 6 from J; bases not matched to a gene: 15. From germline, CDR1 is MDHEN and CDR2 SYDVKM. The chain's CDR3 is CASSLSLRDRVRGQPQHF. DNA of the CDR3: TGTGCCAGCAGTTTGAGTCTCCGGGACAGGGTTCGGGGTCAGCCCCAGCATTTT.

J is TRBJ2-5 and V is TRBV5-6; TRBD2 matches 10 bases. V shed 6 bases, J shed 7 bases, and the junction held 12 bases outside the gene matches. The CDR3 contains 15 residues. Per germline, CDR1 SGHDT and CDR2 YYEEEE. The CDR3 DNA follows: TGTGCCAGCACCATCCCGTCTAGCGGGAGTACGACCCAGTACTTC. Protein sequence: CASTIPSSGSTTQYF. Together with reference TRBV5-6 and TRBJ2-5, the CDR3 gives the full variable domain: DAGVTQSPTHLIKTRGQQVTLRCSPKSGHDTVSWYQQALGQGPQFIFQYYEEEERQRGNFPDRFSGHQFPNYSSELNVNALLLGDSALYLCASTIPSSGSTTQYFGPGTRLLVL.

The chain is built from TRBV7-2 and TRBJ1-1; D is uncertain. V dropped 8 bases and J dropped 0 bases, with 10 bases sitting between them. There are 13 residues in the CDR3. Germline V lookup: CDR1 SGHTA, CDR2 FQGNSA. The CDR3 protein is CASSGPMNTEAFF. Written as DNA, the CDR3 is TGTGCCAGCTCAGGACCGATGAACACTGAAGCTTTCTTT.

The rearrangement links TRBV28 to TRBJ1-2, with D maybe TRBD1 (6 bases). Trimming removed 3 bases at V and 6 bases at J, with 11 bases between. This CDR3 region has 13 residues. Germline lookup yields CDR1 MDHEN and CDR2 SYDVKM. CDR3 bases: TGTGCCAGCAGTTTCGGGGGCCTAAATGGCTACACCTTC. This gives the protein CASSFGGLNGYTF.

This clone appeared once. V is TRBV10-3 and J is TRBJ1-1; D may be TRBD1 (6 bases). V was pared by 8 bases and J by 3 bases, with 13 bases between. Germline V lookup: CDR1 ENHRY, CDR2 SYGVKD. The CDR3 has 13 residues. The DNA of the CDR3 is TGTGCCATCTCCACCAAGGGGGACACTGAAGCTTTCTTT. The encoded protein is CAISTKGDTEAFF.